The rows below give T cell receptor beta chains drawn from one sample of a study of radiotherapy plus CTLA-4 blockade in lung cancer. Assay used: immunoSEQ multiplex PCR; TCRdb lists only in-frame clones, some missing. There are 45,000 to 60,000 clones in the sample; around 79% occur only once, and over 6.5% lies in the top ten. Source: peripheral blood, taken from a patient treated with radiotherapy plus ipilimumab. These receptors came from a human donor with non-small cell lung cancer who had a complete response to radiotherapy plus ipilimumab. Each CDR3 is given with its conserved first and last residue. The D gene is left open where the match is weak. Clone size appears in some rows only: once, few, many, or a class for an expanded clone.

d_call,clone_size,v_call,j_call,cdr3_aa,cdr3_nt
.,.,TRBV4-1,TRBJ1-5,CASSPAGLLNQPQHF,TGCGCCAGCAGCCCAGCGGGCCTTCTCAATCAGCCCCAGCATTTT
TRBD1,once,TRBV25-1,TRBJ1-1,CASRPLQGAGTEAFF,TGTGCCAGCAGGCCTTTACAGGGGGCCGGAACTGAAGCTTTCTTT
TRBD2,once,TRBV4-1,TRBJ2-4,CASSPRTSFSNIQYF,TGCGCCAGCAGCCCGAGGACTAGCTTCTCAAACATTCAGTACTTC
.,.,TRBV6-5,TRBJ1-1,CASSPRQAKIEAFF,TGTGCCAGCAGTCCCCGACAGGCTAAAATTGAAGCTTTCTTT
TRBD2,.,TRBV4-3,TRBJ2-2,CASSQDLSGTYTGELFF,TGCGCCAGCAGCCAAGATCTTAGCGGGACTTACACCGGGGAGCTGTTTTTT
.,.,TRBV11-2,TRBJ2-1,CASSLERVGEQFF,TGTGCCAGCAGCTTAGAGAGGGTGGGGGAGCAGTTCTTC
.,.,TRBV19,TRBJ2-2,CATAPGRYTGELFF,TGTGCCACAGCGCCGGGGAGGTACACCGGGGAGCTGTTTTTT
.,.,TRBV9,TRBJ2-3,CASVPTGTDTQYF,TGTGCCAGCGTGCCCACTGGCACAGATACGCAGTATTTT
TRBD1,.,TRBV5-4,TRBJ2-1,CASSQGGTGTYNEQFF,TGTGCCAGCAGCCAAGGTGGGACAGGGACCTACAATGAGCAGTTCTTC
.,.,TRBV5-6,TRBJ2-5,CASSPVQGGGHGTQYF,TGTGCCAGCAGCCCAGTCCAGGGCGGGGGCCACGGGACCCAGTACTTC
TRBD1,.,TRBV9,TRBJ2-5,CASSVAQGVQGETQYF,TGTGCCAGCAGCGTAGCTCAGGGGGTCCAAGGGGAGACCCAGTACTTC
TRBD1,.,TRBV4-1,TRBJ1-2,CASSHEGTERIYGYTF,TGCGCCAGCAGCCATGAGGGGACAGAGAGGATATATGGCTACACCTTC
.,.,TRBV7-9,TRBJ1-1,CASSWGENTEAFF,TGTGCCAGCAGCTGGGGGGAGAACACTGAAGCTTTCTTT
.,.,TRBV9,TRBJ2-1,CASSVSSVYNEQFF,TGTGCCAGCAGCGTTTCGTCCGTTTACAATGAGCAGTTCTTC
.,.,TRBV4-3,TRBJ1-6,CASSQGGHGLSPLHF,TGCGCCAGCAGCCAAGGAGGACACGGCTTATCACCCCTCCACTTT
.,.,TRBV7-8,TRBJ1-5,CASSLEGGLTGHQPQHF,TGTGCCAGCAGCTTAGAGGGGGGGCTTACAGGGCATCAGCCCCAGCATTTT
.,few,TRBV2,TRBJ1-2,CASSEDGTPYGYTF,TGTGCCAGCAGTGAGGACGGGACACCCTATGGCTACACCTTC
TRBD2,few,TRBV6-5,TRBJ2-2,CASSYAGVTGELFF,TGTGCCAGCAGTTACGCGGGAGTTACCGGGGAGCTGTTTTTT
.,few,TRBV25-1,TRBJ2-1,CASSESSREQAAEQFF,TGTGCCAGCAGTGAGAGTTCCCGGGAGCAGGCCGCTGAGCAGTTCTTC
TRBD2,once,TRBV6-5,TRBJ2-1,CASSPTGGGVNEQFF,TGTGCCAGCAGCCCCACGGGGGGAGGGGTCAATGAGCAGTTCTTC
TRBD1,.,TRBV10-3,TRBJ1-2,CAIRQQGADTF,TGTGCCATCAGGCAACAGGGGGCTGATACCTTC
.,.,TRBV5-1,TRBJ1-4,CASSPRSATNEKLFF,TGCGCCAGCAGCCCGCGGTCAGCAACTAATGAAAAACTGTTTTTT
.,.,TRBV7-9,TRBJ1-2,CASSRGGGSLANYGYTF,TGTGCCAGCAGCCGAGGCGGGGGCAGTTTAGCTAACTATGGCTACACCTTC
.,.,TRBV14,TRBJ1-1,CATADILNTEAFF,TGTGCCACCGCCGACATTTTGAACACTGAAGCTTTCTTT